A single sample gave rise to the 11 T cell receptor beta chains below, sequenced in a study of cytomegalovirus exposure and HLA in healthy donors. With 60 Vbeta and 13 Jbeta primers, the PCR was carried out. Sequencing was performed with immunoSEQ multiplex PCR; in TCRdb, only in-frame clones are kept and a portion is missing. In the table there are roughly 180,000 clones, around 82% of which are singletons. Sequenced material: PBMCs. These receptors all stem from a woman in her fifties or sixties in good health and CMV-seropositive.

The rearrangement joins TRBV19 to TRBJ1-1; TRBD1 agrees at 8 bases. The germline CDR1 and CDR2 sequences are LNHDA and SQIVND (reference sequence). The CDR3 consists of 15 residues. Unmatched junction bases numbered 9, after V lost 5 bases and J lost 4 bases. The CDR3 DNA is TGTGCCAGTAGTCCGGGACAGGCCCATGCCACTGAAGCTTTCTTT. Translation: CASSPGQAHATEAFF.

This sequence joins TRBV4-1 and TRBJ2-2, with D perhaps TRBD2 (5 bases). Germline V gene sequence: CDR1 MGHRA, CDR2 YSYEKL. V dropped 2 bases and J dropped 2 bases, with 9 bases sitting between them. The CDR3 runs 15 residues. CDR3 protein: CASSQPGKNTGELFF. The CDR3, as DNA: TGCGCCAGCAGCCAACCCGGGAAAAACACCGGGGAGCTGTTTTTT.

This clone was seen a handful of times. The chain is built from TRBV9 and TRBJ2-1, with TRBD1 matching 7 bases. V gave up 3 bases and J gave up 2 bases; unmatched junction bases: 14. The CDR3 contains 18 residues. CDR1 and CDR2 (germline): SGDLS, YYNGEE. The CDR3 nucleotides read TGTGCCAGCAGCGGGGGACAGATTCACAGGGGACCCTACAATGAGCAGTTCTTC. The encoded protein is CASSGGQIHRGPYNEQFF.

This chain connects TRBV7-9 to TRBJ1-2; the D gene is possibly TRBD1 (5 bases). The V gene lost 1 base and the J gene lost 5 bases, with 14 bases spanning the gap. Germline CDR1 reads SEHNR; CDR2 reads FQNEAQ (reference sequence). The CDR3 contains 15 residues. The CDR3 region is CASSLDRGFQYGYTF. The CDR3 DNA follows: TGTGCCAGCAGCTTAGATCGGGGGTTTCAATATGGCTACACCTTC.

This clone was observed a few times. The CDR3 region is CASSQDFAVEAFF. The CDR3 coding sequence is TGTGCCAGCAGCCAAGATTTCGCAGTTGAAGCTTTCTTT. This chain uses TRBV14 with TRBJ1-1; unclear D gene. The CDR3 runs 13 residues. CDR1 and CDR2 from the germline V gene are SGHDN and FVKESK. V shed 0 bases and J shed 7 bases, with 9 bases lying between them.

V usage is TRBV10-3 and J usage is TRBJ2-3; D might be TRBD2 (5 bases). Trimming removed 10 bases from V and 5 bases from J, with 10 bases in between. This CDR3 contains 11 residues. Germline assignment: CDR1 ENHRY and CDR2 SYGVKD. CDR3 coding DNA: TGTGCCACCTTAGAGGGAGATACGCAGTATTTT. This translates into CATLEGDTQYF.

This clone has only a few counts. The sample holds other DNA sequences that translate to the same CDR3. The chain carries TRBV9 and TRBJ1-2, with TRBD1 identical over 10 bases. Unmatched junction bases numbered 6, after V lost 0 bases and J lost 7 bases. CDR3 length equals 15 residues. The germline gives CDR1 SGDLS, CDR2 YYNGEE. CDR3 sequence (DNA): TGTGCCAGCAGCGTAGAAGACAGGGGGCAGTTTGGCTACACCTTC. It yields the protein CASSVEDRGQFGYTF.

The chain links TRBV11-2 to TRBJ1-1, with unresolved D. CDR1 is SGHAT and CDR2 is FQNNGV in the germline V gene. The CDR3 totals 13 residues. The germline V and J ends were trimmed by 5 bases and 1 base, with 8 bases remaining between them. CDR3 nucleotides: TGTGCCAGCAGCGCTACCGAGAACACTGAAGCTTTCTTT. Translating gives CASSATENTEAFF.

The chain employs TRBV6-1 and TRBJ1-5; TRBD1 agrees at 12 bases. This CDR3 spans 16 amino acids. Germline CDR1 MNHNS, CDR2 SASEGT. V was clipped by 5 bases and J by 7 bases; unmatched bases: 9. This CDR3 reads CASSKGTGGSGQPQHF. The CDR3 bases are TGTGCCAGCAGTAAAGGGACAGGGGGCTCAGGCCAGCCCCAGCATTTT.

J is TRBJ2-7 and V is TRBV6-5; D is undetermined. This CDR3 spans 12 amino acids. The ends were cut back, 6 bases at V and 3 bases at J, with 9 bases in the middle. Germline V CDR1 and CDR2: MNHEY, SVGAGI. CDR3 in amino acids: CASSPTDYEQYF. In DNA form, the CDR3 reads TGTGCCAGCAGCCCCACAGACTACGAGCAGTACTTC.

The V gene is TRBV4-1, the J gene TRBJ2-7, with 8 bases fitting TRBD1. The junction had 1 base not matched to a gene; V was cut back by 1 base and J by 8 bases. Germline V CDR1 and CDR2: MGHRA, YSYEKL. The CDR3 loop spans 12 amino acids. DNA for the CDR3: TGCGCCAGCAGCCAAGGGACAGGGAAGCAGTACTTC. Protein: CASSQGTGKQYF.